These 10 T cell receptor beta chains share one sample of origin, sequenced in a study of OX40 agonist ivuxolimab in advanced cancers. TCRdb keeps only in-frame clones here, not all; method: immunoSEQ multiplex PCR. Seen here are some 25,000 clones, around 85% observed once, and the top ten hold about 25%. The source was CD4+ or CD8+ T cells sorted from blood, collected in a trial of the OX40 agonist ivuxolimab. All receptors come from an adult with an advanced solid tumor such as melanoma, head and neck, liver or kidney cancer.

The genes are TRBV28 and TRBJ1-2; tentative D call: TRBD1 (6 bases). From germline, CDR1 is MDHEN and CDR2 SYDVKM. V was clipped by 3 bases and J by 1 base, with 18 bases between them. The CDR3 is made up of 17 amino acids. The CDR3 DNA follows: TGTGCCAGCAGTTTGCTGAGGGGGTCAGGGGTTAACTATGGCTACACCTTC. It codes for CASSLLRGSGVNYGYTF.

This chain links TRBV7-9 with TRBJ2-3; maybe TRBD1 (6 bases). This CDR3 region has 13 residues. V was clipped by 6 bases and J by 2 bases, with 9 bases between them. Germline V lookup: CDR1 SEHNR, CDR2 FQNEAQ (reference sequence). This CDR3 is CASRQGSTDTQYF. The CDR3 DNA sequence: TGTGCCAGCAGACAGGGATCCACAGATACGCAGTATTTT.

This clone has just a few counts. The chain combines TRBV7-2 with TRBJ1-1; D is undetermined. Germline loops: CDR1 SGHTA, CDR2 FQGNSA. This CDR3 spans 15 amino acids. V was pared by 2 bases and J by 5 bases, with 15 bases between. The CDR3 DNA reads TGTGCCAGCAGCTTAATAACATCCCCGGGGACTGAAGCTTTCTTT. Translating it yields CASSLITSPGTEAFF.

The chain joins TRBV25-1 to TRBJ1-6; no firm D call. Germline CDR1 MGHDK, CDR2 SYGVNS. V lost 1 base and J lost 10, with 11 bases in between. The CDR3 covers 14 residues. The CDR3 region has the DNA TGTGCCAGCAGTGAATCAGGAGGGTGGTCACCCCTCCACTTT. Its protein product is CASSESGGWSPLHF.

This clone was observed a handful of times. The chain recombines TRBV9 with TRBJ2-5; D call uncertain. The V gene's germline CDR1 is SGDLS and CDR2 YYNGEE. CDR3 length: 15 residues. V gave up 3 bases and J gave up 1 base, with 13 bases separating them. The CDR3 is CASSGSSGPQETQYF. The CDR3 nucleotides are TGTGCCAGCAGCGGGTCGTCCGGGCCCCAAGAGACCCAGTACTTC.

This clone was recorded once. This chain uses TRBV5-1 with TRBJ2-7; TRBD1 or TRBD2 may be the D gene (5 bases each). This CDR3 has 14 residues. Germline V gives CDR1 SGHRS, CDR2 YFSETQ. The germline V and J ends were trimmed by 5 bases and 0 bases, with 12 bases remaining between them. CDR3 region: CASSFGTASYEQYF. CDR3 nucleotides: TGCGCCAGCAGTTTCGGGACGGCCTCCTACGAGCAGTACTTC.

The V call is TRBV5-1, the J call TRBJ2-7, with 9 bases fitting TRBD1. J gave up 2 bases and V 3 bases, and 6 bases lay outside the gene matches. Germline V CDR1 and CDR2: SGHRS, YFSETQ. This CDR3 has 15 amino acids. CDR3 region: CASSYGTGPTYEQYF. CDR3 DNA: TGCGCCAGCAGCTACGGGACAGGGCCTACCTACGAGCAGTACTTC. Looking up the rest from reference TRBV5-1 and TRBJ2-7 gives the full variable domain: KAGVTQTPRYLIKTRGQQVTLSCSPISGHRSVSWYQQTPGQGLQFLFEYFSETQRNKGNFPGRFSGRQFSNSRSEMNVSTLELGDSALYLCASSYGTGPTYEQYFGPGTRLTVT.

The rearrangement links TRBV12-2 to TRBJ1-2. TRBV12-2 is an annotated pseudogene. The CDR3 runs to 16 residues. DNA for the CDR3: TGTGCAAGTCGCACCTTTACTCACCTACCCGGGGAAGGCTACACCTTC. Protein sequence: CASRTFTHLPGEGYTF.

The chain carries TRBV10-1 and TRBJ1-5, with D possibly TRBD1 on 5 matching bases. The germline gives CDR1 WNHNN, CDR2 SYGVQD (reference sequence). V shed 4 bases and J shed 0 bases, with 13 bases lying between them. The CDR3 extends over 16 amino acids. In DNA, the CDR3 is TGCGCCAGCAGTGGCCCCGATGGACATAGCAATCAGCCCCAGCATTTT. This gives the protein CASSGPDGHSNQPQHF.

This chain connects TRBV5-5 to TRBJ2-1, with 7 nucleotides matching TRBD1. Germline lookup yields CDR1 SGHKS and CDR2 YYEKEE (reference sequence). This CDR3 spans 14 amino acids. The V segment lost 1 base and the J segment 3 bases; nucleotides outside the gene matches: 1. The CDR3 here is CASSLWDSYNEQFF. The CDR3 region has the DNA TGTGCCAGCAGCTTGTGGGACAGCTACAATGAGCAGTTCTTC.